This T cell receptor beta chain is from a study of identical twins. Whole-study results and caveats: Within beta out-of-frame sequences, the excess sharing observed between twins was weaker. Zero-insertion analyses could be partly confounded by invariant MAIT and iNKT cells. Instead of following the same donors, the conclusions were based on cross-sectional statistical analysis.

Of note for this clonotype: The target antigen is unknown.

TCRdb called the 5' RACE reads again in MiXCR, with one record for every CDR3 protein. The sample includes roughly 690,000 distinct CDR3 sequences, about 20% of them seen just once. CDR1 is SGHKS and CDR2 is YYEKEE in the germline V gene (reference sequence). After removal of 7 bases from V and 4 bases from J, the junction contained 17 bases not matched to a gene. The CDR3 is 18 amino acids. The sample was also linked to a second study, of T cells expressing NK-cell markers. This second report adds: What remained unclear was the HCMV specificity of expanded NKG2C+ T cell clones.

The sequencing input was PBMCs. This clonotype was obtained from a woman under 30 in good health. This chain connects TRBV5-5 to TRBJ2-1; 10 nucleotides align to TRBD2. CDR3: CASGPGARAGGGYNEQFF. CDR3 bases: TGTGCCAGCGGCCCTGGGGCGAGAGCGGGAGGGGGTTACAATGAGCAGTTCTTC. Filled out from reference TRBV5-5 and TRBJ2-1, the complete variable domain reads DAGVTQSPTHLIKTRGQQVTLRCSPISGHKSVSWYQQVLGQGPQFIFQYYEKEERGRGNFPDRFSARQFPNYSSELNVNALLLGDSALYLCASGPGARAGGGYNEQFFGPGTRLTVL.